This TCR beta chain came from a study of T-cell reconstitution after alpha-beta-depleted transplantation in children. Findings and limits, study-wide: After one year, T-cell counts and TCRbeta diversity mostly came from new T cells. Several patients had high TCRbeta diversity at day 60; it came from surviving recipient T cells and thymic progenitors.

Unique molecular identifiers were incorporated during preparation of the TCRbeta library. Each CDR3 protein is one row after TCRdb ran MiXCR on the PCR reads. The sample has over 450,000 distinct CDR3 sequences, roughly a tenth seen once; the top ten hold 2% to 2.5%. This clonotype appeared many times. Its antigen is currently unknown. The germline gives CDR1 SGHTA, CDR2 FQGNSA. CDR3 length equals 16 residues. The V gene end was trimmed by 3 bases and the J gene end by 0 bases; junction bases not matched to a gene: 8. The chain has TRBV7-2 and TRBJ2-7; 7 bases agree with TRBD2. This sequence was found in a child aged 2-9 years with inherited bone marrow failure, due to receive a stem cell transplant. This specimen was PBMCs, taken before TCRalphabeta/CD19-depleted stem cell transplant. CDR3 sequence reads: CASSFFSASGSYEQYF. The CDR3 bases are TGTGCCAGCAGCTTTTTCTCGGCTAGCGGCTCCTACGAGCAGTACTTC.